A selection of T cell receptor beta chains follows, all from one sample in a study of T-cell memory formation after mild COVID-19. In TCRdb, the 5' RACE reads were re-called with MiXCR into one record per CDR3 protein. The sample holds about 450,000 distinct CDR3 sequences, around a quarter seen once. Sequences were obtained from PBMCs or a T cell subset sorted from them (not recorded which). The source of these receptors is an adult woman who had mild COVID-19 (a few samples of this study predate the infection). Cell type and time point are not known. Each CDR3 is given with its conserved first and last residue. The order of the fields is clone size, V gene, D gene, J gene, CDR3 DNA, CDR3 protein. A D gene is named only where the DNA matches it firmly. Some rows mark clone size as missing; the rest say once, few, many or name a class of expanded clone.

clone_size: many
v_call: TRBV12-3/TRBV12-4
d_call: -
j_call: TRBJ2-3
cdr3_nt: TGTGCCAGCAGTTTCGGATCAGATACGCAGTATTTT
cdr3_aa: CASSFGSDTQYF

clone_size: few
v_call: TRBV4-3
d_call: TRBD1
j_call: TRBJ2-1
cdr3_nt: TGCGCCAGCAGCCAAAGGGGGGAAGGACAGGGTCCCTACAATGAGCAGTTCTTC
cdr3_aa: CASSQRGEGQGPYNEQFF

clone_size: -
v_call: TRBV7-9
d_call: -
j_call: TRBJ2-5
cdr3_nt: TGTGCCAGCAGCTTAGTGGGCGAGGGACAAGAGACCCAGTACTTC
cdr3_aa: CASSLVGEGQETQYF

clone_size: -
v_call: TRBV24-1
d_call: -
j_call: TRBJ1-1
cdr3_nt: TGTGCCACCAGTGAACATCTACTCCAGGCTGAAGCTTTCTTT
cdr3_aa: CATSEHLLQAEAFF

clone_size: -
v_call: TRBV6-4
d_call: TRBD1
j_call: TRBJ2-1
cdr3_nt: TGTGCCAGCAGTGACTCGATCAGGGGGCGCAGGGATGAGCAGTTCTTC
cdr3_aa: CASSDSIRGRRDEQFF

clone_size: -
v_call: TRBV6-5
d_call: -
j_call: TRBJ2-7
cdr3_nt: TGTGCCAGCAGCTCCCCGAGGGGCTACGAGCAGTACTTC
cdr3_aa: CASSSPRGYEQYF

clone_size: -
v_call: TRBV11-1
d_call: -
j_call: TRBJ2-2
cdr3_nt: TGTGCCAGCAGCCTCTTGATAAACACCGGGGAGCTGTTTTTT
cdr3_aa: CASSLLINTGELFF

clone_size: few
v_call: TRBV6-2/TRBV6-3
d_call: -
j_call: TRBJ1-1
cdr3_nt: TGTGCCAGCAGTTCCCAGGGCCGTGAAGCTTTCTTT
cdr3_aa: CASSSQGREAFF

clone_size: -
v_call: TRBV12-3/TRBV12-4
d_call: -
j_call: TRBJ2-7
cdr3_nt: TGTGCCAGCAGTCCCATGAGCTCCTACGAGCAGTACTTC
cdr3_aa: CASSPMSSYEQYF

clone_size: few
v_call: TRBV30
d_call: -
j_call: TRBJ1-5
cdr3_nt: TGTGCCTGGAAAAGGCAAACGGACGGTCAGCCCCAGCATTTT
cdr3_aa: CAWKRQTDGQPQHF

clone_size: few
v_call: TRBV5-1
d_call: -
j_call: TRBJ2-7
cdr3_nt: TGCGCCAGCAGCTTGGCCCCGGTTTGGGCTAGGGGCGGGACCGACGCCTACGAGCAGTACTTC
cdr3_aa: CASSLAPVWARGGTDAYEQYF

clone_size: -
v_call: TRBV4-1
d_call: TRBD1
j_call: TRBJ1-2
cdr3_nt: TGCGCCAGCAGCCAAGCCGCAGGGGGTTACTATGGCTACACCTTC
cdr3_aa: CASSQAAGGYYGYTF

clone_size: few
v_call: TRBV7-6
d_call: TRBD1
j_call: TRBJ2-1
cdr3_nt: TGTGCCAGCAGCGGACAGGGGAATGAGCAGTTCTTC
cdr3_aa: CASSGQGNEQFF

clone_size: -
v_call: TRBV6-6
d_call: -
j_call: TRBJ1-4
cdr3_nt: TGTGCCAGCAGTTACAGCCTTTCTAATGAAAAACTGTTTTTT
cdr3_aa: CASSYSLSNEKLFF

clone_size: -
v_call: TRBV7-3
d_call: -
j_call: TRBJ2-3
cdr3_nt: TGTGCCAGCAGCCTGATAGTCGGGGCAGATACGCAGTATTTT
cdr3_aa: CASSLIVGADTQYF

clone_size: many
v_call: TRBV6-1
d_call: -
j_call: TRBJ2-5
cdr3_nt: TGTGCCAGCAGTGGGGAGGCGCGCCGAAAGACCCAGTACTTC
cdr3_aa: CASSGEARRKTQYF

clone_size: few
v_call: TRBV5-5
d_call: -
j_call: TRBJ1-1
cdr3_nt: TGTGCCAGCAGCTCCCTTAGCCGGGCGACCACTGAAGCTTTCTTT
cdr3_aa: CASSSLSRATTEAFF

clone_size: few
v_call: TRBV13
d_call: TRBD1
j_call: TRBJ2-7
cdr3_nt: TGTGCCAGCAGCCCTAGGGGACAGGGTTACGAGCAGTACTTC
cdr3_aa: CASSPRGQGYEQYF

clone_size: few
v_call: TRBV7-6
d_call: TRBD2
j_call: TRBJ2-1
cdr3_nt: TGTGCCAGCAGCCCGCATCTGCGGGGGGGTTCCTACAATGAGCAGTTCTTC
cdr3_aa: CASSPHLRGGSYNEQFF

clone_size: few
v_call: TRBV11-1
d_call: -
j_call: TRBJ2-3
cdr3_nt: TGTGCCAGCAGCCTCCTAGCTTCGACAGATACGCAGTATTTT
cdr3_aa: CASSLLASTDTQYF

clone_size: -
v_call: TRBV20-1
d_call: -
j_call: TRBJ1-5
cdr3_nt: TGCAGTGCCCCTGAACCGAGAGGTGGAAATCAGCCCCAGCATTTT
cdr3_aa: CSAPEPRGGNQPQHF

clone_size: -
v_call: TRBV20-1
d_call: TRBD2
j_call: TRBJ2-6
cdr3_nt: TGCAGTGCTAGCGGGGGGGCCGTTGGGGCCAACGTCCTGACTTTC
cdr3_aa: CSASGGAVGANVLTF

clone_size: once
v_call: TRBV9
d_call: TRBD1
j_call: TRBJ2-2
cdr3_nt: TGTGCCAGCAGCGTAGACAGGGGGCGAACCGGGGAGCTGTTTTTT
cdr3_aa: CASSVDRGRTGELFF

clone_size: few
v_call: TRBV10-3
d_call: -
j_call: TRBJ2-7
cdr3_nt: TGTGCCATCAGTGGACCAGGGGACTACGAGCAGTACTTC
cdr3_aa: CAISGPGDYEQYF

clone_size: -
v_call: TRBV7-9
d_call: -
j_call: TRBJ1-1
cdr3_nt: TGTGCCAGCACCCTACCGGGGGGCGAGGGCACTGAAGCTTTCTTT
cdr3_aa: CASTLPGGEGTEAFF

clone_size: few
v_call: TRBV18
d_call: -
j_call: TRBJ1-1
cdr3_nt: TGTGCCAGCTCACCTGCGGGGACTAGAGGGACTGAAGCTTTCTTT
cdr3_aa: CASSPAGTRGTEAFF

clone_size: many
v_call: TRBV20-1
d_call: TRBD1
j_call: TRBJ1-5
cdr3_nt: TGCAGTGCCACCGACAGGGGAATTTATGGCAATCAGCCCCAGCATTTT
cdr3_aa: CSATDRGIYGNQPQHF

clone_size: few
v_call: TRBV5-1
d_call: TRBD2
j_call: TRBJ2-1
cdr3_nt: TGCGCCAGCAGCTTACAGCTAGCGGGGGGGCATGAGCAGTTCTTC
cdr3_aa: CASSLQLAGGHEQFF

clone_size: -
v_call: TRBV9
d_call: TRBD2
j_call: TRBJ2-3
cdr3_nt: TGTGCCAGCAGCGTAGCGCGGGGGGGCCGAACAGATACGCAGTATTTT
cdr3_aa: CASSVARGGRTDTQYF

clone_size: few
v_call: TRBV7-8
d_call: -
j_call: TRBJ2-5
cdr3_nt: TGTGCCAGCAGCTTTGTGGGGGCTCCGGAGACCCAGTACTTC
cdr3_aa: CASSFVGAPETQYF

clone_size: -
v_call: TRBV20-1
d_call: -
j_call: TRBJ2-1
cdr3_nt: TGCAGTGCTAGAGATCGGAGTAGCATCCCGTACAATGAGCAGTTCTTC
cdr3_aa: CSARDRSSIPYNEQFF

clone_size: few
v_call: TRBV7-3
d_call: TRBD2
j_call: TRBJ2-2
cdr3_nt: TGTGCCAGCAGCTCACATCCGCCGGGACTAGCGTCACCAGAAAACACCGGGGAGCTGTTTTTT
cdr3_aa: CASSSHPPGLASPENTGELFF

clone_size: -
v_call: TRBV12-3/TRBV12-4
d_call: -
j_call: TRBJ2-7
cdr3_nt: TGTGCCAGCAGTTTAGGCGAGAACGGTGGCTACGAGCAGTACTTC
cdr3_aa: CASSLGENGGYEQYF

clone_size: -
v_call: TRBV7-2
d_call: -
j_call: TRBJ1-2
cdr3_nt: TGTGCCAGCAGCTTATCATACGGGGACTATGGCTACACCTTC
cdr3_aa: CASSLSYGDYGYTF

clone_size: many
v_call: TRBV5-1
d_call: -
j_call: TRBJ2-7
cdr3_nt: TGCGCCAGCAGCCGACTCGACGACTACGAGCAGTACTTC
cdr3_aa: CASSRLDDYEQYF

clone_size: -
v_call: TRBV12-3/TRBV12-4
d_call: TRBD1
j_call: TRBJ1-2
cdr3_nt: TGTGCCAGCAGTTTTTACGGGACAGGTGATGGCTACACCTTC
cdr3_aa: CASSFYGTGDGYTF

clone_size: -
v_call: TRBV12-3/TRBV12-4
d_call: -
j_call: TRBJ2-2
cdr3_nt: TGTGCCAGCGTAGGACAGTTAAGGGTCGGGGAGCTGTTTTTT
cdr3_aa: CASVGQLRVGELFF